The clone carrying this T cell receptor (beta chain) was seen ten or more times. The V and J ends lost 2 bases and 1 base respectively, with 9 bases between them. CDR1 GTSNPN and CDR2 SVGIG come from the germline V gene (reference sequence). This CDR3 contains 14 residues. The bulk TCR libraries were made with methods described before and with listed TCR primers. Each CDR3 protein is one row after TCRdb ran MiXCR on the PCR reads. The sample carries over 300,000 distinct CDR3 sequences, about 22% recorded once. The sample comes from a study of molecular identifiers for immune sequencing clone quantification.

This clonotype was sampled from a human donor in good health. Some libraries in this study had Jurkat cell RNA spiked in. J is TRBJ2-1 and V is TRBV30; D might be TRBD2 (6 bases). Source material: naive CD8+ T cells from blood, with Jurkat cell RNA spiked in. Noted subset: FACS-sorted CD8+CD4-CCR7+CD45RA+ naive T cells. The CDR3 spells CAWSSSGSYNEQFF. The CDR3 DNA follows: TGTGCCTGGAGTAGTAGCGGTTCCTACAATGAGCAGTTCTTC.